This passage covers 28 T cell receptor beta chains from one sample sequenced in a study of human T cells and chemical hapten exposure. TCRdb re-derived calls from the RACE reads in MiXCR, one entry per CDR3 protein. The sample consists of about 120,000 distinct CDR3 sequences, roughly an eighth of them appearing once. Time point indicated: patch test 1, 2 weeks after DPC sensitization. The treatment: therapeutic diphenylcyclopropenone sensitization with weekly scalp DPC. The starting material was whole blood, obtained in connection with sensitization to the hapten diphenylcyclopropenone (DPC). These receptors all stem from a man aged 18-30 years with alopecia areata. Some clones in this sample may be carry-over from other donors' samples.

The chain uses TRBV4-1 and TRBJ2-5; D is unclear. Trimming removed 4 bases at V and 0 bases at J, with 9 bases between. The CDR3 consists of 14 residues. From germline, CDR1 is MGHRA and CDR2 YSYEKL. The CDR3 spells CASSLQWYQETQYF. DNA for the CDR3: TGCGCCAGCAGCCTCCAGTGGTACCAAGAGACCCAGTACTTC.

This clonotype showed up many times. This sequence joins TRBV29-1 and TRBJ2-1, with unresolved D. The CDR3 totals 12 residues. Germline V gene lookup returns CDR1 SQVTM and CDR2 ANQGSEA. The germline V and J ends were trimmed by 3 bases and 9 bases, with 12 bases remaining between them. CDR3 in amino acids: CSVEVANREQFF. The DNA of the CDR3 is TGCAGCGTTGAGGTCGCTAACCGTGAGCAGTTCTTC.

The rearrangement uses TRBV7-9 and TRBJ2-5; D is unresolved. CDR3 length: 13 amino acids. The germline V and J ends were trimmed by 3 bases and 3 bases, with 8 bases remaining between them. Germline V lookup: CDR1 SEHNR, CDR2 FQNEAQ (reference sequence). The CDR3 region is CASSFKLEETQYF. CDR3 in DNA: TGTGCCAGCAGCTTTAAGTTGGAAGAGACCCAGTACTTC.

V gene TRBV6-4 combines with J gene TRBJ2-3, with TRBD1 identical over 8 bases. The junction had 8 bases not matched to a gene; V was cut back by 0 bases and J by 15 bases. The length of the CDR3 is 13 residues. Germline CDR1 and CDR2: MRHNA and SNTAGT. CDR3 in DNA: TGTGCCAGCAGTGACTCGTGGACAGGGTCGCGATATTTT. It specifies CASSDSWTGSRYF.

Here the CDR3 reads CASSQAGGSLSNQPQHF. CDR3 nucleotides: TGTGCCAGCAGCCAAGCTGGGGGATCTTTGAGCAATCAGCCCCAGCATTTT. The chain recombines TRBV3-1 with TRBJ1-5, with D possibly being TRBD1 (5 bases). The CDR3 consists of 17 residues. V shed 1 base and J shed 1 base, with 14 bases lying between them. The germline gives CDR1 LGHDT, CDR2 YNNKEL (reference sequence).

Only a few counts were recorded for this clonotype. V usage is TRBV20-1 and J usage is TRBJ2-7; tentative D call: TRBD2 (5 bases). Germline V gene sequence: CDR1 DFQATT, CDR2 SNEGSKA (reference sequence). Deletions cut 6 bases from V and 0 bases from J, with 15 bases between. This CDR3 is 14 amino acids long. CDR3 sequence (DNA): TGCAGTGCACCAGACCCGAGCGGCTCCTACGAGCAGTACTTC. It translates to CSAPDPSGSYEQYF.

This clonotype was observed at least ten times. CDR3 nucleotides: TGTGCCAGCAGCCCAGGGACAGCGCGCTCCTACGAGCAGTACTTC. Amino acids: CASSPGTARSYEQYF. V is TRBV7-2 and J is TRBJ2-7, with TRBD1 identical over 7 bases. CDR3 size: 15 residues. CDR1 is SGHTA, CDR2 FQGNSA, per germline. V was pared by 5 bases and J by 0 bases, with 7 bases of the junction left unmatched.

This clonotype was recorded many times. The rearrangement links TRBV11-2 to TRBJ2-1; TRBD1 matches at 7 bases. The V gene end was trimmed by 5 bases and the J gene end by 3 bases; junction bases not matched to a gene: 10. Germline-derived CDR1 and CDR2 are SGHAT and FQNNGV. The CDR3 is 16 residues long. CDR3: CASSPPLGQSYNEQFF. In DNA, the CDR3 is TGTGCCAGCAGCCCCCCTTTGGGACAGAGCTACAATGAGCAGTTCTTC.

The chain combines TRBV10-3 with TRBJ1-2; 7 bases map to TRBD1. The CDR3 consists of 14 residues. Losses at the gene ends were 7 bases for V and 2 bases for J; bases not matched to a gene: 7. The germline V gene has CDR1 ENHRY and CDR2 SYGVKD. CDR3 region: CAITPGTENYGYTF. The CDR3 nucleotides read TGTGCCATCACCCCCGGGACAGAGAACTATGGCTACACCTTC.

This clonotype was recorded at least ten times. The chain couples TRBV6-5 to TRBJ2-2; tentatively, D is TRBD1 (6 bases). The CDR3 extends over 18 amino acids. The germline V gene has CDR1 MNHEY and CDR2 SVGAGI. V was trimmed by 7 bases and J by 4 bases, leaving 25 bases between them. The CDR3 DNA is TGTGCCAGCACCACAACAGGGTTTCGAGTACCGATCACCGGGGAGCTGTTTTTT. It codes for CASTTTGFRVPITGELFF.

This clonotype was seen more than once but under ten times. V gene TRBV28 combines with J gene TRBJ2-7, with 8 bases fitting TRBD1. Germline values: CDR1 MDHEN, CDR2 SYDVKM. This CDR3 spans 15 amino acids. The trim removed 8 bases at V and 2 bases at J, leaving 11 bases unmatched. CDR3 amino acids: CASDNSGQATYEQYF. The DNA of the CDR3 is TGTGCCAGCGACAACTCGGGACAGGCGACCTACGAGCAGTACTTC.

The V and J genes are TRBV6-2 or TRBV6-3 and TRBJ2-7; D gene uncertain. Germline V gives CDR1 MNHEY, CDR2 SVGEGT. The CDR3 loop spans 11 amino acids. The V end was cut by 5 bases, the J end by 4 bases, with 6 bases between. DNA of the CDR3: TGTGCCAGCAGTACCGATTACGAGCAGTACGTC. Protein sequence: CASSTDYEQYV.

This clonotype was observed once. Since no conserved phenylalanine or tryptophan closes the CDR3, a read error is the likely cause. The chain employs TRBV10-3 and TRBJ2-7; TRBD1 agrees at 7 bases. The CDR3 extends over 15 amino acids. Trimming cost V 0 bases and J 2 bases; bases outside gene matches: 4. Germline V gene sequence: CDR1 ENHRY, CDR2 SYGVKD. CDR3 coding DNA: TGTGCCATCAGTGAGTCCACGGGACAGACCTACGAGCAGTACTAC. Amino acid sequence: CAISESTGQTYEQYY.

This sequence joins TRBV28 and TRBJ1-2, with 7 bases matching TRBD1. The V gene end was trimmed by 4 bases and the J gene end by 5 bases; junction bases not matched to a gene: 7. The CDR3 sequence is 14 residues long. The V gene's germline CDR1 is MDHEN and CDR2 SYDVKM. The CDR3 DNA is TGTGCCAGCAGTTATCCCGGGACAGCTTATGGCTACACCTTC. This gives the protein CASSYPGTAYGYTF.

The V and J genes are TRBV27 and TRBJ2-3, with a possible D match to TRBD1 (5 bases). The CDR3 is 17 amino acids. Trimming left V 2 bases short and J 0 bases short, with 15 bases between. Germline V gives CDR1 MNHEY, CDR2 SMNVEV (reference sequence). The DNA of the CDR3 is TGTGCCAGCAGTTTAACTTACAGGCGGAGTAGCACAGATACGCAGTATTTT. Translating it yields CASSLTYRRSSTDTQYF.

This clonotype was observed a few times. The rearrangement links TRBV6-5 to TRBJ2-5, with a weak D call TRBD1 (5 bases). The CDR3 is 16 amino acids. Germline V lookup: CDR1 MNHEY, CDR2 SVGAGI. V was cut by 1 base and J by 0 bases, with 12 bases left in between. The CDR3 coding sequence is TGTGCCAGCAGTTACTTCCCGCAGGGCAACCAAGAGACCCAGTACTTC. It is translated as CASSYFPQGNQETQYF.

This chain uses TRBV20-1 with TRBJ1-5, with 7 bases aligning to TRBD1. With 6 bases clipped from V and 7 bases from J, the junction kept 9 bases outside the gene matches. The germline CDR1 and CDR2 sequences are DFQATT and SNEGSKA (reference sequence). This CDR3 has 13 amino acids. The DNA of the CDR3 is TGCAGTGCAGGTGGGCAGGGGGGGCAGCCCCAGCATTTT. Its translation is CSAGGQGGQPQHF.

The genes are TRBV6-5 and TRBJ1-2; D gene ambiguous. Trimming removed 7 bases at V and 3 bases at J, with 15 bases between. Germline CDR1 is MNHEY and CDR2 is SVGAGI. The CDR3 length is 14 residues. CDR3 sequence: CASTSDLRYYGYTF. The DNA of the CDR3 is TGTGCCAGCACCTCGGATCTCAGATACTATGGCTACACCTTC.

In its sample, this clonotype was seen a few times. The junction shows a germline mismatch at one end, possibly a read error. This chain uses TRBV7-3 with TRBJ2-7, with TRBD2 matching over 10 bases. Germline CDR1 SGHTA, CDR2 FQGTGA. The CDR3 sequence is 15 residues long. The CDR3 DNA reads TGTGCCAGCAGCGTAACTAGCGGGGAACCCTACGAGCAGTACTTC. Translating it yields CASSVTSGEPYEQYF.

This clonotype has more than one count but fewer than ten. The chain has TRBV11-1 and TRBJ1-1, with a possible D match to TRBD1 (6 bases). Germline lookup yields CDR1 SGHAT and CDR2 FQDESV (reference sequence). Trimming removed 3 bases from V and 8 bases from J, with 16 bases in between. CDR3 length equals 14 residues. DNA of the CDR3: TGTGCCAGCAGCTTGCGTCGACAGGTGGGCGAAGCTTTCTTT. Translation: CASSLRRQVGEAFF. Looking up the rest from reference TRBV11-1 and TRBJ1-1 gives the full variable domain: EAEVAQSPRYKITEKSQAVAFWCDPISGHATLYWYRQILGQGPELLVQFQDESVVDDSQLPKDRFSAERLKGVDSTLKIQPAELGDSAMYLCASSLRRQVGEAFFGQGTRLTVV.

The CDR3 coding sequence is TGTGCCAGCAGTTACTCGATACAGTCCCAGTACTTC. It yields the protein CASSYSIQSQYF. The V and J genes are TRBV6-2 or TRBV6-3 and TRBJ2-5; no definite D call. Germline V gene lookup returns CDR1 MNHEY and CDR2 SVGEGT. V was cut by 0 bases and J by 9 bases, with 8 bases left in between. This CDR3 is 12 amino acids long.

This clonotype appeared a few times. The chain couples TRBV6-2 or TRBV6-3 to TRBJ1-5, with D hard to call. CDR1 MNHEY and CDR2 SVGEGT come from the germline V gene. The V and J ends lost 8 bases and 5 bases respectively, with 13 bases between them. There are 13 residues in the CDR3. CDR3 in amino acids: CASAQERYQPQHF. The CDR3 DNA reads as TGTGCCAGCGCGCAGGAAAGATATCAGCCCCAGCATTTT.

This clonotype was detected ten times or more. The chain joins TRBV4-3 to TRBJ1-5; 8 bases are a match to TRBD1. The V gene's germline CDR1 is LGHNA and CDR2 YSLEER. Trimming cost V 0 bases and J 11 bases; bases outside gene matches: 12. This CDR3 contains 16 residues. This CDR3 reads CASSQEFMQGASSQHF. Written as DNA, the CDR3 is TGCGCCAGCAGCCAAGAATTTATGCAGGGGGCTAGTTCCCAGCATTTT.

In this sample, this clonotype turned up a few times. The genes are TRBV11-2 and TRBJ1-2; unclear D gene. The CDR3 totals 12 residues. Germline-derived CDR1 and CDR2 are SGHAT and FQNNGV. V was shortened by 5 bases and J by 3 bases, with 7 bases between the two germline ends. This CDR3 reads CASSPLDYGYTF. CDR3 nucleotides: TGTGCCAGCAGCCCACTCGACTATGGCTACACCTTC.

In its sample, this clonotype was seen a few times. J is TRBJ2-2 and V is TRBV4-3; 7 bases agree with TRBD1. CDR1 is LGHNA and CDR2 is YSLEER in the germline V gene. With V trimmed by 10 bases and J by 1 base, 9 bases remained unmatched. CDR3 length: 15 amino acids. The CDR3 nucleotides are TGCGCCACTACACTGGACAGGCGGAACACCGGGGAGCTGTTTTTT. Protein: CATTLDRRNTGELFF.

V gene TRBV7-2 combines with J gene TRBJ1-2; D is ambiguous. Trimming left V 1 base short and J 2 bases short, with 8 bases between. The CDR3 is 14 residues long. From germline, CDR1 is SGHTA and CDR2 FQGNSA. CDR3 region: CASSLVAENYGYTF. In nucleotides, the CDR3 is TGTGCCAGCAGCTTAGTGGCGGAGAACTATGGCTACACCTTC.

This clonotype has a handful of counts. This chain uses TRBV7-9 with TRBJ2-7, with 8 bases matching TRBD2. V shed 1 base and J 3 bases; nucleotides not matched to a gene: 8. The CDR3 is made up of 16 amino acids. CDR1 is SEHNR and CDR2 is FQNEAQ in the germline V gene (reference sequence). The CDR3 region is CASSLGRYSGVYEQYF. As DNA, the CDR3 is TGTGCCAGCAGCTTAGGAAGATATAGCGGGGTCTACGAGCAGTACTTC.

This clonotype showed up many times. This chain joins TRBV18 and TRBJ1-1; D ambiguous. The CDR3 consists of 12 residues. Deletions cut 0 bases from V and 7 bases from J, with 6 bases between. The germline gives CDR1 KGHSH, CDR2 LQKENI. Here the CDR3 DNA reads TGTGCCAGCTCACCACCGGGAGGTGAAGCTTTCTTT. It is translated as CASSPPGGEAFF.